This paragraph covers one TCR beta chain sequence. Its antigen is currently unknown. The data were obtained in a study of cytomegalovirus exposure and HLA in healthy donors. Notes on the study in general: Later analysis associated a missense DCLRE1C variant with TCR beta V- and J-gene trimming.

13 Jbeta primers and 60 Vbeta primers were used for the PCR. TCRdb's copy holds only in-frame clones and misses some; the assay was immunoSEQ multiplex PCR. The sample has around 140,000 clones; about 77% are singletons. Trimming left V 4 bases short and J 10 bases short, with 18 bases between. Germline CDR1 reads SGHNT; CDR2 reads YYREEE (reference sequence). The CDR3 length is 15 residues. The J gene is TRBJ1-6, the V gene TRBV5-4, with a weak D call TRBD1 (6 bases). The specimen sequenced was PBMCs. This TCR came from a woman aged 40 to 50 in good health and CMV-seronegative. CDR3 loop: CASSRFQGPGSPLHF. The DNA of the CDR3 is TGTGCCAGCAGCCGATTTCAGGGGCCCGGCTCACCCCTCCACTTT.